This section outlines one T cell receptor (beta chain) sequence together with its context. TCRdb keeps only in-frame clones here, not all; method: immunoSEQ multiplex PCR. The profile shows 2 million to 2.5 million clones, under 95% of them singletons. The sample originates from a study of shared clonotypes between healthy human individuals. V was clipped by 3 bases and J by 4 bases; unmatched bases: 6. Germline CDR1 reads MGHRA; CDR2 reads YSYEKL. The CDR3 loop spans 16 amino acids. The naive CD8 subset, CD45RO-negative cells positively selected for CCR7, excluded terminally differentiated effector memory CD45RA+ cells.

The clonotype originates from a man aged 18 to 29 in good health. Some clones in this sample may be carry-over from other donors' samples. The chain carries TRBV4-1 and TRBJ2-2; 9 bases map to TRBD2. The sample comprised naive CD8+ T cells from PBMCs. The CDR3 DNA follows: TGCGCCAGCAGCCAGCGGGAGGGCCAGTTCACCGGGGAGCTGTTTTTT. It specifies CASSQREGQFTGELFF.